The TCR beta chain under discussion was sequenced for a study of lymphopenia after photon versus proton radiotherapy. The study, taken as a whole, reports: Relative stability marked proton patients; photon patients lost diversity and naive cells. Post-nadir diversity loss with photons came from oligoclonal expansion, particularly CD8+ Temra cells. Post-nadir TCR diversity decline inversely tracked overall survival among those who died. Authors raise, but do not show, better survival with proton therapy.

Assay used: immunoSEQ multiplex PCR; TCRdb lists only in-frame clones, some missing. Seen here are over 25,000 clones, 87% observed once, and the top ten hold around 50%. Trimming at V came to 3 bases and at J to 1 base, leaving 9 bases not matched to a gene. The germline gives CDR1 KGHSH, CDR2 LQKENI. This CDR3 spans 17 amino acids. This clone was detected only once. Its antigen remains unidentified. The origin of this receptor is a woman between 55 and 75 years old with cholangiocarcinoma. Some clones in this sample may be carry-over from other donors' samples. This material consisted of peripheral blood, taken from a patient treated with proton-based radiotherapy. The chain couples TRBV18 to TRBJ2-7; 10 nucleotides agree with TRBD1. CDR3 sequence reads: CASSPGQGSLTSYEQYF. CDR3 bases: TGTGCCAGCTCACCGGGACAGGGGTCTTTAACGTCCTACGAGCAGTACTTC.